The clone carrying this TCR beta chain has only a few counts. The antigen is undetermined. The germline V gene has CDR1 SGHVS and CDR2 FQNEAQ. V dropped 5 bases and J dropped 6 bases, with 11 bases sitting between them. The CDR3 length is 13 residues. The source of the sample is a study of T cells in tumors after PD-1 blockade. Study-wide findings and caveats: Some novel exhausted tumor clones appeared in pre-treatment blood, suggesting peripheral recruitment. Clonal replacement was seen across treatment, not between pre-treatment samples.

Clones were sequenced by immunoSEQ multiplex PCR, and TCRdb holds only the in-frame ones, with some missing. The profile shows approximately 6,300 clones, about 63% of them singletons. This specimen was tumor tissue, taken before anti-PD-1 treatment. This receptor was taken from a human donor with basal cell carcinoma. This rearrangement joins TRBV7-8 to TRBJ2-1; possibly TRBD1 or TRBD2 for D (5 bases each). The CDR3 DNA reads TGTGCCAGCAGCCGTTCGAGGGGCAATGAGCAGTTCTTC. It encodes CASSRSRGNEQFF.